Listed here are 26 T cell receptor beta chains from one sample, sequenced in a study of technical replicates of blood from a handful of donors. The repertoire was sequenced with immunoSEQ multiplex PCR; TCRdb's copy has only in-frame clones and lacks some. The data show tens of thousands of clones, roughly 95% seen once. The specimen was T cells isolated from PBMCs. Receptors were obtained from a human donor in good health.

The chain couples TRBV6-6 to TRBJ2-7; the match to TRBD1 covers 9 bases. Germline CDR1 MNHNY, CDR2 SVGAGI (reference sequence). The CDR3 contains 14 residues. V trimming: 5 bases; J trimming: 2 bases; junction bases outside the gene matches: 4. CDR3 residues: CASSETGGAYEQYF. The CDR3 coding sequence is TGTGCCAGCAGTGAGACAGGGGGAGCCTACGAGCAGTACTTC.

The rearrangement links TRBV5-1 to TRBJ2-5; 9 nucleotides agree with TRBD2. This CDR3 comprises 16 residues. The ends lost 1 base at V and 2 bases at J; junction bases unmatched: 6. Per germline, CDR1 SGHRS and CDR2 YFSETQ. CDR3 sequence (DNA): TGCGCCAGCAGCTTGTTGCGGGGGGGTTCACAAGAGACCCAGTACTTC. It codes for CASSLLRGGSQETQYF.

This clone appeared a few times. The J gene is TRBJ1-2, the V gene TRBV27; D gene ambiguous. The CDR3 spans 15 residues. Germline V gene lookup returns CDR1 MNHEY and CDR2 SMNVEV (reference sequence). Deletions cut 4 bases from V and 8 bases from J, with 20 bases between. The CDR3 is CASSSEAIRKEGYTF. The CDR3 bases are TGTGCCAGCAGTTCCGAAGCGATTCGGAAGGAAGGCTACACCTTC.

In DNA, the CDR3 is TGCGCCAGCAGCGGGACAGGCACTGAAGCTTTCTTT. It specifies CASSGTGTEAFF. The rearrangement joins TRBV10-2 to TRBJ1-1; 8 positions agree with TRBD1. The CDR3 covers 12 residues. Looked up from germline, CDR1 is WSHSY and CDR2 is SAAADI. Trimming at V came to 6 bases and at J to 4 bases, leaving 1 base not matched to a gene.

The chain employs TRBV7-9 and TRBJ2-7; tentatively, D is TRBD1 (6 bases). The CDR3 contains 13 residues. CDR1 and CDR2 (germline): SEHNR, FQNEAQ (reference sequence). Trimming pared 5 bases from V and 1 base from J, leaving 9 bases between. The chain's CDR3 is CASSNRESYEQYF. CDR3 nucleotide sequence: TGTGCCAGCAGCAACAGGGAATCCTACGAGCAGTACTTC.

The rearrangement links TRBV7-8 to TRBJ1-5; the match to TRBD1 covers 7 bases. There are 15 residues in the CDR3. J gave up 0 bases and V 5 bases, and 4 bases lay outside the gene matches. CDR1 is SGHVS and CDR2 is FQNEAQ in the germline V gene. As DNA, the CDR3 is TGTGCCAGCAGCCTGGACAGGTCTAGCAATCAGCCCCAGCATTTT. It is translated as CASSLDRSSNQPQHF.

The V call is TRBV11-2, the J call TRBJ2-7, with 10 bases identical to TRBD1. Germline V lookup: CDR1 SGHAT, CDR2 FQNNGV. V shed 5 bases and J 4 bases; nucleotides not matched to a gene: 14. The CDR3 has 17 residues. The CDR3 nucleotides read TGTGCCAGCAGCCGCACGACAGGGGGCAGTAAGAATTACGAGCAGTACTTC. Its protein is CASSRTTGGSKNYEQYF. The full variable domain, in which reference TRBV11-2 and TRBJ2-7 provide the parts outside the CDR3, is EAGVAQSPRYKIIEKRQSVAFWCNPISGHATLYWYQQILGQGPKLLIQFQNNGVVDDSQLPKDRFSAERLKGVDSTLKIQPAKLEDSAVYLCASSRTTGGSKNYEQYFGPGTRLTVT.

In DNA, the CDR3 is TGTGCCAGCAGCTTGGTGGCTCAGGCCCCCGGTCATGAGCAGTTCTTC. Encoded protein: CASSLVAQAPGHEQFF. This sequence joins TRBV5-4 and TRBJ2-1, with D uncertain. Germline CDR1 is SGHNT and CDR2 is YYREEE (reference sequence). Between the trimmed V and J ends, which lost 0 bases and 8 bases, there was a span of 18 bases. The CDR3 is 16 residues long.

This rearrangement joins TRBV11-2 to TRBJ2-2; 15 bases agree with TRBD2. V dropped 5 bases and J dropped 5; count of bases not matched to a gene: 6. This CDR3 has 17 amino acids. Germline CDR1 is SGHAT and CDR2 is FQNNGV. The CDR3 DNA reads TGTGCCAGCAGCCAAGGACTAGCGGGGGGGACAACCGGGGAGCTGTTTTTT. Translated, it gives CASSQGLAGGTTGELFF.

The rearrangement links TRBV5-4 to TRBJ1-6; D unresolved. V gave up 0 bases and J gave up 7 bases, with 11 bases separating them. This CDR3 is built from 15 residues. CDR1 SGHNT and CDR2 YYREEE come from the germline V gene (reference sequence). CDR3 amino acids: CASSLAGPGNSPLHF. In nucleotides, the CDR3 is TGTGCCAGCAGCTTGGCCGGGCCGGGGAATTCACCCCTCCACTTT.

This rearrangement joins TRBV29-1 to TRBJ2-1; 12 positions match TRBD2. CDR3 length equals 15 residues. The J segment lost 10 bases and the V segment lost 0 bases, leaving 7 bases of the junction unmatched. Per germline, CDR1 SQVTM and CDR2 ANQGSEA. CDR3 DNA: TGCAGCGTTGAAGATGGACTAGCGGGATGGGGGGAGCAGTTCTTC. Protein: CSVEDGLAGWGEQFF.

The chain links TRBV5-1 to TRBJ2-7, with a tentative D call TRBD1 (6 bases). Germline V gives CDR1 SGHRS, CDR2 YFSETQ. CDR3 length: 18 amino acids. Trimming shortened V by 4 bases and J by 1 base, and 24 bases separated the two germline ends. The CDR3 reads CASSPDLTGRRTSYEQYF. The CDR3, as DNA: TGCGCCAGCAGCCCCGATTTGACAGGCAGAAGAACGTCCTACGAGCAGTACTTC. The whole variable domain, filled in from reference TRBV5-1 and TRBJ2-7, reads KAGVTQTPRYLIKTRGQQVTLSCSPISGHRSVSWYQQTPGQGLQFLFEYFSETQRNKGNFPGRFSGRQFSNSRSEMNVSTLELGDSALYLCASSPDLTGRRTSYEQYFGPGTRLTVT.

The chain employs TRBV6-5 and TRBJ2-5; D may be TRBD2 (5 bases). CDR3 length equals 13 residues. Trimming removed 7 bases from V and 2 bases from J, with 11 bases in between. Per the germline V gene, CDR1 is MNHEY and CDR2 is SVGAGI. The CDR3: CASTSSGQETQYF. The CDR3 DNA sequence: TGTGCCAGCACCAGCTCGGGGCAAGAGACCCAGTACTTC.

To note about this clone: One end of the junction does not line up with germline, which may come from a read error. This chain links TRBV7-2 with TRBJ2-1; 14 bases map to TRBD2. The length of the CDR3 is 13 residues. Germline V gene lookup returns CDR1 SGHTA and CDR2 FQGNSA. The CDR3 region has the DNA TGTGCCAGCAGCTTAACCGGGACTAGCGGGAGAATCTTC. It translates to CASSLTGTSGRIF.

This chain connects TRBV2 to TRBJ2-1; possible D gene TRBD2, 5 bases. Germline loops: CDR1 SNHLY, CDR2 FYNNEI. The CDR3 spans 15 residues. The germline V and J ends were trimmed by 5 bases and 3 bases, with 14 bases remaining between them. In DNA, the CDR3 is TGTGCCAGCAGTAGGGAGACGGGGATCTACAATGAGCAGTTCTTC. Encoded protein: CASSRETGIYNEQFF.

The rearrangement joins TRBV29-1 to TRBJ1-2; TRBD1 matches at 9 bases. Per the germline V gene, CDR1 is SQVTM and CDR2 is ANQGSEA. J gave up 5 bases and V 4 bases, and 8 bases lay outside the gene matches. There are 14 residues in the CDR3. Here the CDR3 DNA reads TGCAGCGTTGGTCCCGGGACAGGGATGTATGGCTACACCTTC. This encodes CSVGPGTGMYGYTF.

CDR3 protein: CSGAPRAGLGDTQYF. In DNA, the CDR3 is TGCAGCGGGGCCCCCCGGGCGGGGCTTGGGGATACGCAGTATTTT. The chain carries TRBV29-1 and TRBJ2-3; TRBD2 is a possible D gene (6 bases). CDR1 SQVTM and CDR2 ANQGSEA come from the germline V gene. The V end lost 7 bases, the J end lost 6 bases, and 23 bases lay between the germline ends. This CDR3 region has 15 residues.

This chain connects TRBV7-9 to TRBJ1-2; tentatively, D is TRBD1 (6 bases). Per the germline V gene, CDR1 is SEHNR and CDR2 is FQNEAQ (reference sequence). Trimming removed 6 bases from V and 8 bases from J, with 25 bases in between. There are 16 residues in the CDR3. In DNA form, the CDR3 reads TGTGCCAGCAGAGCTTTGAAGGACAGAATCGCTCGCGGCTACACCTTC. This translates into CASRALKDRIARGYTF.

The V call is TRBV5-6, the J call TRBJ2-3; the match to TRBD2 covers 7 bases. The V gene end was trimmed by 3 bases and the J gene end by 6 bases; junction bases not matched to a gene: 10. The CDR3 is 15 residues long. Germline-derived CDR1 and CDR2 are SGHDT and YYEEEE. This CDR3 reads CASSSLAAGGDTQYF. DNA for the CDR3: TGTGCCAGCAGCTCGCTAGCGGCCGGCGGGGATACGCAGTATTTT.

This rearrangement joins TRBV13 to TRBJ1-1; D not resolved. V was clipped by 4 bases and J by 0 bases, with 12 bases between them. CDR3 length equals 15 residues. In germline, CDR1 is PRHDT, CDR2 FYEKMQ (reference sequence). The CDR3 spells CASSSRERMNTEAFF. Here the CDR3 DNA reads TGTGCCAGCAGCTCCCGGGAGAGGATGAACACTGAAGCTTTCTTT.

CDR3 in amino acids: CASSSRRLTGELFF. CDR3 DNA: TGTGCCAGCAGCTCCCGGCGGCTAACCGGGGAGCTGTTTTTT. V gene TRBV7-9 combines with J gene TRBJ2-2, with D unclear. Germline CDR1 is SEHNR and CDR2 is FQNEAQ (reference sequence). V dropped 4 bases and J dropped 5 bases, with 11 bases sitting between them. The CDR3 spans 14 residues.

The rearrangement joins TRBV5-6 to TRBJ2-7; D uncertain. The length of the CDR3 is 13 residues. Germline CDR1 reads SGHDT; CDR2 reads YYEEEE. Trimming took 1 base from V and 2 from J, leaving 7 bases between them. CDR3 loop: CASSLFSAYEQYF. CDR3 bases: TGTGCCAGCAGCTTGTTTTCGGCCTACGAGCAGTACTTC.

The chain combines TRBV6-1 with TRBJ2-7, with TRBD1 matching 7 bases. J lost 0 bases, V lost 1 base, and 3 bases had no gene match. This CDR3 is built from 15 residues. Germline V gene sequence: CDR1 MNHNS, CDR2 SASEGT. The CDR3 loop is CASSEGQGFSYEQYF. Here the CDR3 DNA reads TGTGCCAGCAGTGAAGGACAGGGATTCTCCTACGAGCAGTACTTC.

V gene TRBV11-3 combines with J gene TRBJ2-7; D is undetermined. V lost 0 bases to trimming and J lost 2 bases, with 5 bases between them. The CDR3 contains 13 residues. CDR1 is SGHNT and CDR2 is YENEEA in the germline V gene. Here the CDR3 reads CASSLDPTYEQYF. CDR3 DNA: TGTGCCAGCAGCTTAGATCCCACCTACGAGCAGTACTTC. Using reference TRBV11-3 and TRBJ2-7 for the parts outside the CDR3, the full variable domain is EAGVVQSPRYKIIEKKQPVAFWCNPISGHNTLYWYLQNLGQGPELLIRYENEEAVDDSQLPKDRFSAERLKGVDSTLKIQPAELGDSAVYLCASSLDPTYEQYFGPGTRLTVT.

The chain carries TRBV5-1 and TRBJ2-7; no clear D. This CDR3 has 12 residues. V lost 0 bases and J 5 bases, leaving 6 bases between the germline ends. CDR1 is SGHRS and CDR2 is YFSETQ in the germline V gene. CDR3 bases: TGCGCCAGCAGCTTGGCACCGGACGAGCAGTACTTC. This sequence encodes CASSLAPDEQYF. Complete variable domain (other parts from reference TRBV5-1 and TRBJ2-7): KAGVTQTPRYLIKTRGQQVTLSCSPISGHRSVSWYQQTPGQGLQFLFEYFSETQRNKGNFPGRFSGRQFSNSRSEMNVSTLELGDSALYLCASSLAPDEQYFGPGTRLTVT.

The chain joins TRBV7-9 to TRBJ1-1, with D perhaps matching TRBD1 (5 bases). V dropped 4 bases and J dropped 7 bases, with 16 bases sitting between them. Germline-derived CDR1 and CDR2 are SEHNR and FQNEAQ (reference sequence). The CDR3 spans 14 residues. This chain's CDR3 is CASSSADSRVEAFF. CDR3 bases: TGTGCCAGCAGCTCCGCCGACAGTCGGGTTGAAGCTTTCTTT.